This entry lists 9 T cell receptor beta chains sequenced from one sample in a study of vaccination effects on CD4 cells after COVID-19. After expansion with viral peptide pools in the ViraFEST assay, antigen-specific CD4+ T cells were sequenced. Cultured cells yielded isolated CD4+ T cells after less than 11 days. The cohort was immunized with two doses of either the BNT162b2 or mRNA-1273 vaccine. These receptors' targets are unknown. Using immunoSEQ multiplex PCR, the repertoire was profiled, and TCRdb retains in-frame clones only, with some absent. The sample includes 25,000 to 30,000 clones, roughly 80% of them seen just once. The material was CD4+ T cells from PBMCs cultured with SARS-CoV-2 spike peptides, obtained after COVID-19 vaccination. The receptors were gathered from a human donor who received a COVID-19 vaccine. Some clones in this sample may be carry-over from other donors' samples.

The chain joins TRBV7-3 to TRBJ2-2, with D unresolved. Germline assignment: CDR1 SGHTA and CDR2 FQGTGA. The CDR3 extends over 12 amino acids. The V and J ends lost 2 bases and 3 bases respectively, with 1 base between them. The CDR3 is CASSLYTGELFF. CDR3 nucleotide sequence: TGTGCCAGCAGCTTATACACCGGGGAGCTGTTTTTT.

The V and J genes are TRBV6-5 and TRBJ1-1; the match to TRBD1 covers 8 bases. The junction had 5 bases not matched to a gene; V was cut back by 6 bases and J by 2 bases. The V gene's germline CDR1 is MNHEY and CDR2 SVGAGI. CDR3 length equals 14 residues. For the CDR3, the DNA is TGTGCCAGCAGAATACAGGGGGGAAACACTGAAGCTTTCTTT. It encodes CASRIQGGNTEAFF.

The chain employs TRBV25-1 and TRBJ2-1, with D unresolved. The germline CDR1 and CDR2 sequences are MGHDK and SYGVNS. Trimming cost V 1 base and J 5 bases, with 12 bases left between them. This CDR3 is built from 15 residues. The chain's CDR3 is CASSESAGGDNEQFF. DNA of the CDR3: TGTGCCAGCAGTGAATCGGCAGGTGGGGACAATGAGCAGTTCTTC.

The chain carries TRBV7-9 and TRBJ2-3, with unresolved D. Germline V gene data show CDR1 as SEHNR and CDR2 as FQNEAQ (reference sequence). Between the trimmed V and J ends, which lost 5 bases and 6 bases, there was a span of 6 bases. The length of the CDR3 is 11 residues. This CDR3 reads CASSVKDTQYF. CDR3 nucleotides: TGTGCCAGCAGCGTCAAGGATACGCAGTATTTT. Using reference TRBV7-9 and TRBJ2-3 for the parts outside the CDR3, the full variable domain is DTGVSQNPRHKITKRGQNVTFRCDPISEHNRLYWYRQTLGQGPEFLTYFQNEAQLEKSRLLSDRFSAERPKGSFSTLEIQRTEQGDSAMYLCASSVKDTQYFGPGTRLTVL.

The chain combines TRBV7-2 with TRBJ2-5; D is undetermined. The CDR3 is made up of 13 amino acids. The germline V and J ends were trimmed by 5 bases and 5 bases, with 12 bases remaining between them. CDR1 is SGHTA, CDR2 FQGNSA, per germline. The CDR3 nucleotides are TGTGCCAGCAGCATAATTCCAAGGGAGACCCAGTACTTC. It yields the protein CASSIIPRETQYF. The variable domain in full, completed from reference TRBV7-2 and TRBJ2-5, reads GAGVSQSPSNKVTEKGKDVELRCDPISGHTALYWYRQSLGQGLEFLIYFQGNSAPDKSGLPSDRFSAERTGGSVSTLTIQRTQQEDSAVYLCASSIIPRETQYFGPGTRLLVL.

As DNA, the CDR3 is TGTGCCAGCAGCTTAGCGGGGGTTGGAAACACCATATATTTT. Translated, it gives CASSLAGVGNTIYF. The V and J genes are TRBV7-3 and TRBJ1-3; TRBD1 is a possible D gene (5 bases). The germline CDR1 and CDR2 sequences are SGHTA and FQGTGA. V lost 2 bases and J lost 3, with 8 bases in between. The CDR3 has 14 residues.

This chain joins TRBV2 and TRBJ2-7; 10 nucleotides align to TRBD2. This CDR3 has 13 amino acids. Germline CDR1 is SNHLY and CDR2 is FYNNEI. V gave up 6 bases and J gave up 4 bases; unmatched junction bases: 3. CDR3 DNA sequence: TGTGCCAGCAGACTAGCGGGGTTGTACGAGCAGTACGTC. Translating gives CASRLAGLYEQYV.

V gene TRBV2 combines with J gene TRBJ2-7; 8 bases match TRBD1. V gave up 1 base and J gave up 7 bases; unmatched junction bases: 3. CDR3 size: 13 residues. CDR1 is SNHLY and CDR2 is FYNNEI in the germline V gene. DNA for the CDR3: TGTGCCAGCAGTGAAGGCAGGGGGCTTGAGCAGTACGTC. It yields the protein CASSEGRGLEQYV.

The CDR3 nucleotides are TGTGCCACCAGTGACTCCGGGACAGGGGTAACCGGGGAGCTGTTTTTT. As protein: CATSDSGTGVTGELFF. This sequence joins TRBV24-1 and TRBJ2-2, with 10 bases fitting TRBD1. The V gene end was trimmed by 4 bases and the J gene end by 5 bases; junction bases not matched to a gene: 6. Germline V gene data show CDR1 as KGHDR and CDR2 as SFDVKD. This CDR3 has 16 residues.